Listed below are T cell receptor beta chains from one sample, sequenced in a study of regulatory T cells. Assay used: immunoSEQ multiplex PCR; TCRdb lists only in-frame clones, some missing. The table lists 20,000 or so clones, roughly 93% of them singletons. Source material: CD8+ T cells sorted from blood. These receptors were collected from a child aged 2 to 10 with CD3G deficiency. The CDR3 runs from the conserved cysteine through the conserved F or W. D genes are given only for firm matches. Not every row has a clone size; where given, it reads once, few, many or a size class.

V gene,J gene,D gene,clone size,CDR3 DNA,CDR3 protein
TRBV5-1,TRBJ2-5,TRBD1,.,TGCGCCAGCAGCTACCGAGGACAGGCCTTGGAGACCCAGTACTTC,CASSYRGQALETQYF
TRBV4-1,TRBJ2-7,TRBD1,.,TGCGCCAGCAGCCAAGATAGGGACAGCCTCTACGAGCAGTACTTC,CASSQDRDSLYEQYF
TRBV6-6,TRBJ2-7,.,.,TGTGCCAGCAGCAATAGCGGTTACTACGAGCAGTACTTC,CASSNSGYYEQYF
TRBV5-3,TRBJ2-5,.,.,TGTGCCAGAAGTAAGAGGTACCGCCGGGAGACCCAGTACTTC,CARSKRYRRETQYF
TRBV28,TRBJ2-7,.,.,TGTGCCAGCAGTCCACTGTCCGACAGCTACGAGCAGTACTTC,CASSPLSDSYEQYF
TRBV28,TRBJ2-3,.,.,TGTGCCAGCAGTCGAGGGAGGGGGAGAGCAGATACGCAGTATTTT,CASSRGRGRADTQYF
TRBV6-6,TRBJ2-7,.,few,TGTGCCAGCAGTAGTCCGCCTAGCCTGGAGCAGTACTTC,CASSSPPSLEQYF
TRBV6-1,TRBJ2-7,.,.,TGTGCCAGCACCCAGTTCCAAGGTCACGAGCAGTACTTC,CASTQFQGHEQYF
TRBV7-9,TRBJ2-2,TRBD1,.,TGTGCCAGCGGACCCGGGACAGGGAGGAACACCGGGGAGCTGTTTTTT,CASGPGTGRNTGELFF
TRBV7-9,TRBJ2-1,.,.,TGTGCCAGCAGCTTAGGATCCAATGAGCAGTTCTTC,CASSLGSNEQFF
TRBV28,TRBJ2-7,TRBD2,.,TGTGCCAGCAGTCCATTAGCGGGAGGGCCATCGTACGAGCAGTACTTC,CASSPLAGGPSYEQYF
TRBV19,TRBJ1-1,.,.,TGTGCCAGTAGTTTGGGGAACACTGAAGCTTTCTTT,CASSLGNTEAFF
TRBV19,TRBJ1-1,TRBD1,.,TGTGCCAGTAGTCGGAGACAGGGGCAGGAAGCTTTCTTT,CASSRRQGQEAFF
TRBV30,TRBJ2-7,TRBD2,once,TGTGCCTGGAGTCCGAGCGGGAGGAGCGAGCAGTACTTC,CAWSPSGRSEQYF
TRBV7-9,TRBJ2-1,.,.,TGTGCCAGCAGCCACCCGGGACCAAACAATGAGCAGTTCTTC,CASSHPGPNNEQFF